The text below deals with one TCR beta chain. Its antigen is currently unknown. From germline, CDR1 is LNHDA and CDR2 SQIVND (reference sequence). The CDR3 consists of 15 residues. Trimming stripped 3 bases from V and 3 bases from J, with 12 bases between. RNA totalling roughly 0.45 to 1 ug underwent reverse transcription with random hexamers. The amplification used immunoSEQ multiplex PCR on TCR beta CDR3; it spanned 54 Vbeta and 13 Jbeta. One entry per CDR3 protein, called by TCRdb with MiXCR from the immunoSEQ multiplex PCR reads. Of about 300,000 distinct CDR3 sequences detected, almost 85% appear once; the ten largest clones hold approximately 0.2%. The data derive from a study of CD8 T cells in Susac syndrome. Study findings and constraints: The study recognized that the number of individuals in its TCR sequencing and HLA analysis was relatively small.

This clonotype was obtained from a human donor with multiple sclerosis. Sequencing was carried out using CD8+ T cells from PBMCs. This chain connects TRBV19 to TRBJ1-5, with D possibly matching TRBD1 (6 bases). Here the CDR3 reads CASSIRQAPNQPQHF. CDR3 sequence (DNA): TGTGCCAGTAGTATTCGACAGGCCCCCAATCAGCCCCAGCATTTT. Based on the CDR3 plus reference TRBV19 and TRBJ1-5, the full variable domain is DGGITQSPKYLFRKEGQNVTLSCEQNLNHDAMYWYRQDPGQGLRLIYYSQIVNDFQKGDIAEGYSVSREKKESFPLTVTSAQKNPTAFYLCASSIRQAPNQPQHFGDGTRLSIL.